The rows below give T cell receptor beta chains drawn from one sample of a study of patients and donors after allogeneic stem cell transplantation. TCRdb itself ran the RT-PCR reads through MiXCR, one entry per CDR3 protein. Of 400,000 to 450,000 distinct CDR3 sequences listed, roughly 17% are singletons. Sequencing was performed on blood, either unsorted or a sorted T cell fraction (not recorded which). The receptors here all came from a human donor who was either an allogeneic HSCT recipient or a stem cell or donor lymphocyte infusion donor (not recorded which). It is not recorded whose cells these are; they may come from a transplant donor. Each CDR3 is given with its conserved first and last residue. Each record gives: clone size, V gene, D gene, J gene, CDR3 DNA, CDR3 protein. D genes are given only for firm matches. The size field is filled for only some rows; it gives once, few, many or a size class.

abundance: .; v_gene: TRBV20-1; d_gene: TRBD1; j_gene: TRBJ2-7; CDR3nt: TGCAGTGCATTGGACAGGGAGGCAGGTATCGAGCAGTACTTC; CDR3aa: CSALDREAGIEQYF
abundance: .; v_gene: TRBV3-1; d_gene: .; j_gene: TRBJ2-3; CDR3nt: TGTGCCAGCAGCAGCTTACTAGCAATGACAGATACGCAGTATTTT; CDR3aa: CASSSLLAMTDTQYF
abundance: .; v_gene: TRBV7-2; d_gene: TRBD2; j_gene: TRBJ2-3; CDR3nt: TGTGCCAGCAGCACACTAGCGGGGCTCATAGATACGCAGTATTTT; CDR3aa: CASSTLAGLIDTQYF
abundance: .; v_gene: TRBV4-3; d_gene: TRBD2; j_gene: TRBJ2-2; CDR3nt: TGCGCCAGCAGCTTTCAGGGGAGCGGGGGAATTACCGGGGAGCTGTTTTTT; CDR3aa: CASSFQGSGGITGELFF
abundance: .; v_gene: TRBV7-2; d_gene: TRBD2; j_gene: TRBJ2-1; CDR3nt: TGTGCCAGCACCGGGCAACCTGGCGGGGGGCCCGACAATGAGCAGTTCTTC; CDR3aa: CASTGQPGGGPDNEQFF
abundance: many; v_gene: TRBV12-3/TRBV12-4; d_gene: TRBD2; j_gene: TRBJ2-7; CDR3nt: TGTGCCAGCAGTTGGTCCCCTAGCGGGAGGTACTCCTACGAGCAGTACTTC; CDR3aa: CASSWSPSGRYSYEQYF
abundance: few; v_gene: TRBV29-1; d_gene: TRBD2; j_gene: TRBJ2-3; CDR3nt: TGCAGCCTCCTGGGGGGGATTGGCACAGATACGCAGTATTTT; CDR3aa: CSLLGGIGTDTQYF
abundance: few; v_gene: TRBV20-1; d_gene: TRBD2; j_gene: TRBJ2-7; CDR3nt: TGCAGTGCTACCCAACCCCCGGGACTAGCGCGTTACGAGCAGTACTTC; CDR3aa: CSATQPPGLARYEQYF
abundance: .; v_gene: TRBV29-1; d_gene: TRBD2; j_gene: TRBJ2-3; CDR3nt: TGCAGCGTTGGGGCTAGCGGGTCCCCGCTGACAGATACGCAGTATTTT; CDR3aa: CSVGASGSPLTDTQYF
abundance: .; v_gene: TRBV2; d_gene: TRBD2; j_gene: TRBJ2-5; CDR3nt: TGTGCCAGCGGACTAGCGCCGCCCGGCGCCCAGTACTTC; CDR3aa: CASGLAPPGAQYF
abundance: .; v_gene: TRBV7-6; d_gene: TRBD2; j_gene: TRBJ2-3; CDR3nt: TGTGCCAGCAGCTTACCCACTAGCGGGAGCACAGATACGCAGTATTTT; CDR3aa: CASSLPTSGSTDTQYF
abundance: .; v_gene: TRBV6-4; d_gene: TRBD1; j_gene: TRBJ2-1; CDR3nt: TGTGCCAGCAGTGACGACAGGGAGAGCTCCTACAATGAGCAGTTCTTC; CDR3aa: CASSDDRESSYNEQFF
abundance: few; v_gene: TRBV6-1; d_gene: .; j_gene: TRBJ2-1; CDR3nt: TGTGCCAGCAGTACCGAGGACGGGGGATACAATGAGCAGTTCTTC; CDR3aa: CASSTEDGGYNEQFF
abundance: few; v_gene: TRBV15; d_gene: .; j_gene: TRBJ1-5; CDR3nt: TGTGCCACCACCAGGGCTGGCTCCAATCAGCCCCAGCATTTT; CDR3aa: CATTRAGSNQPQHF